These T cell receptor beta chains were read from a single sample in a study of early T cells in non-severe SARS-CoV-2 infection. From the 5' RACE reads, TCRdb called clonotypes with MiXCR, one entry per CDR3 protein. This sample has 20,000 or so distinct CDR3 sequences, with around 5.8% found just once. The source material was whole blood, sampled at baseline. The receptors shown here come from an adult who was a healthcare worker with PCR-confirmed SARS-CoV-2 infection or an uninfected control (not recorded which). The CDR3 runs from the conserved cysteine through the conserved F or W. The D gene is left open where the match is weak. Part of the rows lack a size; the others show once, few, many or a class for expanded clones.

clone_size: many
j_call: TRBJ1-4
v_call: TRBV5-6
d_call: -
cdr3_nt: TGTGCCAGCAGCCGACAGCCTTTAACTAATGAAAAACTGTTTTTT
cdr3_aa: CASSRQPLTNEKLFF

clone_size: many
j_call: TRBJ2-5
v_call: TRBV12-3/TRBV12-4
d_call: -
cdr3_nt: TGTGCCAGCAGTTTAGAAAACAGGCGCGGAGAGACCCAGTACTTC
cdr3_aa: CASSLENRRGETQYF

clone_size: many
j_call: TRBJ2-7
v_call: TRBV4-1
d_call: TRBD1
cdr3_nt: TGCGCCAGCAGCACGAGGACAGGGCCGGTCTACGAGCAGTACTTC
cdr3_aa: CASSTRTGPVYEQYF

clone_size: many
j_call: TRBJ2-7
v_call: TRBV11-1
d_call: TRBD1
cdr3_nt: TGTGCCAGCACCTCCCCGGACAGGGGCTACGAGCAGTACTTC
cdr3_aa: CASTSPDRGYEQYF

clone_size: few
j_call: TRBJ2-3
v_call: TRBV11-3
d_call: TRBD1
cdr3_nt: TGTGCCAGCAGCTCCTCCTCGACAGGGGATACGCAGTATTTT
cdr3_aa: CASSSSSTGDTQYF

clone_size: few
j_call: TRBJ1-1
v_call: TRBV11-2
d_call: -
cdr3_nt: TGTGCCAGCAGCTTGATTGTTTTTAACACTGAAGCTTTCTTT
cdr3_aa: CASSLIVFNTEAFF

clone_size: -
j_call: TRBJ1-2
v_call: TRBV24-1
d_call: -
cdr3_nt: TGTGCCACCCAAGGTCGCGATAACTATGGCTACACCTTC
cdr3_aa: CATQGRDNYGYTF

clone_size: few
j_call: TRBJ1-1
v_call: TRBV7-9
d_call: -
cdr3_nt: TGTGCCAGCAGCTTTCGGTTCACTGAAGCTTTCTTT
cdr3_aa: CASSFRFTEAFF

clone_size: -
j_call: TRBJ2-2
v_call: TRBV12-3/TRBV12-4
d_call: -
cdr3_nt: TGTGCCAGCAGTTTGACAAGGGAGCTGTTTTTT
cdr3_aa: CASSLTRELFF

clone_size: -
j_call: TRBJ2-3
v_call: TRBV5-4
d_call: -
cdr3_nt: TGTGCCAGCAGCTTGCGGCGGCAAAGCACAGATACGCAGTATTTT
cdr3_aa: CASSLRRQSTDTQYF

clone_size: medium-sized
j_call: TRBJ1-1
v_call: TRBV4-3
d_call: -
cdr3_nt: TGCGCCAGCAGCCAAGATAATAAGTTGGGCACTGAAGCTTTCTTT
cdr3_aa: CASSQDNKLGTEAFF

clone_size: many
j_call: TRBJ1-1
v_call: TRBV7-2
d_call: TRBD1
cdr3_nt: TGTGCCAGCCTAAGGACAGGGGAAGCTTTCTTT
cdr3_aa: CASLRTGEAFF

clone_size: -
j_call: TRBJ2-2
v_call: TRBV6-6
d_call: -
cdr3_nt: TGTGCCAGCCGGGACGGAGCTTCCAACACCGGGGAGCTGTTTTTT
cdr3_aa: CASRDGASNTGELFF

clone_size: many
j_call: TRBJ1-1
v_call: TRBV12-3/TRBV12-4
d_call: TRBD1
cdr3_nt: TGTGCCAGCAGTCGAACAGGGGAGAACACTGAAGCTTTCTTT
cdr3_aa: CASSRTGENTEAFF

clone_size: -
j_call: TRBJ1-2
v_call: TRBV12-3/TRBV12-4
d_call: -
cdr3_nt: TGTGCCAGCAGCAGGGCTAACTATGGCTACACCTTC
cdr3_aa: CASSRANYGYTF

clone_size: -
j_call: TRBJ1-2
v_call: TRBV19
d_call: TRBD1
cdr3_nt: TGTGCCAGTAGCATGGACAGGGGATATGGCTACACCTTC
cdr3_aa: CASSMDRGYGYTF

clone_size: many
j_call: TRBJ2-5
v_call: TRBV11-2
d_call: -
cdr3_nt: TGTGCCAGCAGCAGGACCGTGGGGATTCAAGAGACCCAGTACTTC
cdr3_aa: CASSRTVGIQETQYF

clone_size: many
j_call: TRBJ2-3
v_call: TRBV6-2/TRBV6-3
d_call: TRBD2
cdr3_nt: TGTGCCAGCAGTCGCGGGGGGGCCCCAGATACGCAGTATTTT
cdr3_aa: CASSRGGAPDTQYF

clone_size: many
j_call: TRBJ2-2
v_call: TRBV7-6
d_call: -
cdr3_nt: TGTGCCAGCAGCCAGATACAGGGAGGTCGGGAGCTGTTTTTT
cdr3_aa: CASSQIQGGRELFF

clone_size: few
j_call: TRBJ2-7
v_call: TRBV4-1
d_call: TRBD2
cdr3_nt: TGCGCCAGCAGCCAAGATCTACTAGCGGGGGCGAGCTCCTACGAGCAGTACTTC
cdr3_aa: CASSQDLLAGASSYEQYF

clone_size: hyperexpanded
j_call: TRBJ2-2
v_call: TRBV9
d_call: -
cdr3_nt: TGTGCCAGCAGCAGGGGACTGAGCGGGGAGCTGTTTTTT
cdr3_aa: CASSRGLSGELFF

clone_size: many
j_call: TRBJ1-2
v_call: TRBV12-3/TRBV12-4
d_call: -
cdr3_nt: TGTGCCAGCAGCCAGACATATCTAGACAACTATGGCTACACCTTC
cdr3_aa: CASSQTYLDNYGYTF

clone_size: many
j_call: TRBJ1-1
v_call: TRBV6-1
d_call: -
cdr3_nt: TGTGCCAGCAGTGATAGGTCGAGGAGGCAAGCTTTCTTT
cdr3_aa: CASSDRSRRQAFF

clone_size: -
j_call: TRBJ2-6
v_call: TRBV7-3
d_call: -
cdr3_nt: TGTGCCAGCAGCTTACGAGGGGCGCTGGGGGCCAACGTCCTGACTTTC
cdr3_aa: CASSLRGALGANVLTF

clone_size: -
j_call: TRBJ2-5
v_call: TRBV7-9
d_call: -
cdr3_nt: TGTGCCAGCAGCTTTTTAGATGGGGAAGAGACCCAGTACTTC
cdr3_aa: CASSFLDGEETQYF

clone_size: few
j_call: TRBJ2-3
v_call: TRBV5-6
d_call: -
cdr3_nt: TGTGCCAGCAGCGAACCTAGCACAGATACGCAGTATTTT
cdr3_aa: CASSEPSTDTQYF

clone_size: few
j_call: TRBJ2-5
v_call: TRBV9
d_call: -
cdr3_nt: TGTGCCAGCAGCGTTGGGGCAGATCAAGAGACCCAGTACTTC
cdr3_aa: CASSVGADQETQYF

clone_size: -
j_call: TRBJ2-2
v_call: TRBV12-3/TRBV12-4
d_call: TRBD1
cdr3_nt: TGTGCCAGCAGTTTTGGGGACAGGGAGGGGACCGGGGAGCTGTTTTTT
cdr3_aa: CASSFGDREGTGELFF

clone_size: many
j_call: TRBJ2-3
v_call: TRBV11-2
d_call: -
cdr3_nt: TGTGCCAGCAGCGCCTGGACATCCAGCACAGATACGCAGTATTTT
cdr3_aa: CASSAWTSSTDTQYF

clone_size: many
j_call: TRBJ2-2
v_call: TRBV29-1
d_call: -
cdr3_nt: TGCAGCGTTGTTCAAACGAACACCGGGGAGCTGTTTTTT
cdr3_aa: CSVVQTNTGELFF

clone_size: many
j_call: TRBJ2-2
v_call: TRBV6-2/TRBV6-3
d_call: -
cdr3_nt: TGTGCCAGCAGTTATGGCGCAAACACCGGGGAGCTGTTTTTT
cdr3_aa: CASSYGANTGELFF

clone_size: medium-sized
j_call: TRBJ2-5
v_call: TRBV10-3
d_call: -
cdr3_nt: TGTGCCATCAGTGAGATTACGGGAGAGACCCAGTACTTC
cdr3_aa: CAISEITGETQYF

clone_size: few
j_call: TRBJ2-7
v_call: TRBV20-1
d_call: -
cdr3_nt: TGCAGTGCCATAGCGGCCTACGAGCAGTACTTC
cdr3_aa: CSAIAAYEQYF

clone_size: many
j_call: TRBJ1-1
v_call: TRBV7-2
d_call: -
cdr3_nt: TGTGCCAGCAGCTTCAGTAACACTGAAGCTTTCTTT
cdr3_aa: CASSFSNTEAFF

clone_size: -
j_call: TRBJ2-7
v_call: TRBV10-3
d_call: TRBD2
cdr3_nt: TGTGCCATCAGAGACATGGGTCTAGCGGGCGCCGAGCAGTACTTC
cdr3_aa: CAIRDMGLAGAEQYF

clone_size: many
j_call: TRBJ2-1
v_call: TRBV20-1
d_call: TRBD2
cdr3_nt: TGCAGTGCAGATCGGGGGGGCTCCTACAATGAGCAGTTCTTC
cdr3_aa: CSADRGGSYNEQFF

clone_size: -
j_call: TRBJ2-1
v_call: TRBV14
d_call: -
cdr3_nt: TGTGCCAGCAGCCCAAACAGAGGACGGGTAAACTACAATGAGCAGTTCTTC
cdr3_aa: CASSPNRGRVNYNEQFF

clone_size: -
j_call: TRBJ2-3
v_call: TRBV4-3
d_call: -
cdr3_nt: TGCGCCAGCAGGGGGGACTTTTCCACAGATACGCAGTATTTT
cdr3_aa: CASRGDFSTDTQYF

clone_size: medium-sized
j_call: TRBJ1-2
v_call: TRBV7-2
d_call: TRBD1
cdr3_nt: TGTGCCAGCAGCTTAGGGCAGGGGGCTAACTATGGCTACACCTTC
cdr3_aa: CASSLGQGANYGYTF

clone_size: many
j_call: TRBJ1-6
v_call: TRBV5-1
d_call: -
cdr3_nt: TGCGCCAGCAGCTTAGACTCGTCGTCACCCCTCCACTTT
cdr3_aa: CASSLDSSSPLHF

clone_size: few
j_call: TRBJ2-5
v_call: TRBV5-5
d_call: -
cdr3_nt: TGTGCCAGCAGCTCCACGGACCCGAGCCGAGAGACCCAGTACTTC
cdr3_aa: CASSSTDPSRETQYF

clone_size: -
j_call: TRBJ1-1
v_call: TRBV20-1
d_call: -
cdr3_nt: TGCAGTGCTAGTTTGGGGGGCCCCATGGCCACTGAAGCTTTCTTT
cdr3_aa: CSASLGGPMATEAFF

clone_size: many
j_call: TRBJ2-7
v_call: TRBV18
d_call: TRBD2
cdr3_nt: TGTGCCAGCTCACCAAGAGGGACTAGCGGGACCTACGAGCAGTACTTC
cdr3_aa: CASSPRGTSGTYEQYF

clone_size: many
j_call: TRBJ2-3
v_call: TRBV6-4
d_call: TRBD2
cdr3_nt: TGTGCCAGCAGTCCTCTAGCGGGGGGCCCAGATACGCAGTATTTT
cdr3_aa: CASSPLAGGPDTQYF

clone_size: few
j_call: TRBJ2-1
v_call: TRBV11-2
d_call: -
cdr3_nt: TGTGCCAGCAGCTCGGAGGGGAAGCGAGGCAATGAGCAGTTCTTC
cdr3_aa: CASSSEGKRGNEQFF